The 6 T cell receptor beta chains reported below all come from one sample, sequenced in a study of T-cell reconstitution after alpha-beta-depleted transplantation in children. This sample's TCRbeta library carried unique molecular identifier barcodes. TCRdb passed the PCR reads through MiXCR, listing each CDR3 protein once. The sample contains 780,000 or so distinct CDR3 sequences, roughly 16% of which appear only once. The starting material was PBMCs, mostly from graft donor cells, obtained 360 days after TCRalphabeta/CD19-depleted stem cell transplant. These receptors originate from a male patient between 10 and 17 years old who had a stem cell transplant for acute lymphoblastic leukemia, so the T cells may come from the graft donor.

This clonotype was seen a handful of times. V is TRBV4-1 and J is TRBJ2-7; no clear D. Per the germline V gene, CDR1 is MGHRA and CDR2 is YSYEKL. CDR3 length: 17 residues. V dropped 0 bases and J dropped 0 bases, with 15 bases sitting between them. CDR3 sequence (DNA): TGCGCCAGCAGCCAAGATGGGGTCACCCCGAGCTCCTACGAGCAGTACTTC. Translated: CASSQDGVTPSSYEQYF.

This clonotype was seen only a few times. The chain is built from TRBV5-1 and TRBJ2-1; D not certain. Germline V CDR1 and CDR2: SGHRS, YFSETQ. The ends were cut back, 1 base at V and 7 bases at J, with 18 bases in the middle. The CDR3 length is 16 residues. In DNA form, the CDR3 reads TGCGCCAGCAGCTTGATCGGCGGCCTCGTCTTGAATGAGCAGTTCTTC. Amino acid sequence: CASSLIGGLVLNEQFF.

This clonotype appeared a few times. V usage is TRBV11-2 and J usage is TRBJ1-5; weak D call: TRBD1 (6 bases). This CDR3 contains 15 residues. V lost 5 bases and J lost 3, with 14 bases in between. Germline V gives CDR1 SGHAT, CDR2 FQNNGV. The CDR3 region has the DNA TGTGCCAGCAGCCAACCCCACAGGGACAATCAGCCCCAGCATTTT. Translated: CASSQPHRDNQPQHF.

In this sample, this clonotype turned up a few times. The J gene is TRBJ2-7, the V gene TRBV4-1; tentatively, D is TRBD1 (6 bases). Per the germline V gene, CDR1 is MGHRA and CDR2 is YSYEKL. V lost 5 bases, J lost 3 bases, and 20 bases lay in between. The CDR3 covers 16 residues. The CDR3 bases are TGCGCCAGCAGCTTTCAAACACAGGGTACCGGCTACGAGCAGTACTTC. This sequence encodes CASSFQTQGTGYEQYF.

This clonotype showed up many times. This sequence joins TRBV7-3 and TRBJ2-1, with TRBD2 identical over 8 bases. The J segment lost 4 bases and the V segment lost 1 base, leaving 12 bases of the junction unmatched. Germline CDR1 SGHTA, CDR2 FQGTGA. The CDR3 is 18 amino acids. CDR3 DNA: TGTGCCAGCAGCTTAAAAGGCGGGAGGCCCACCTATTACAATGAGCAGTTCTTC. It specifies CASSLKGGRPTYYNEQFF. The whole variable domain, filled in from reference TRBV7-3 and TRBJ2-1, reads GAGVSQTPSNKVTEKGKYVELRCDPISGHTALYWYRQSLGQGPEFLIYFQGTGAADDSGLPNDRFFAVRPEGSVSTLKIQRTERGDSAVYLCASSLKGGRPTYYNEQFFGPGTRLTVL.

The chain uses TRBV11-2 and TRBJ1-2, with unresolved D. Germline CDR1 reads SGHAT; CDR2 reads FQNNGV. The CDR3 sequence is 14 residues long. V was clipped by 8 bases and J by 4 bases, with 17 bases between them. Written as DNA, the CDR3 is TGTGCCAGCCGTGGGTGGGATACGAGCTATGGCTACACCTTC. It yields the protein CASRGWDTSYGYTF.